These 27 T cell receptor beta chains originate from one sample sequenced in a study of shared clonotypes between healthy human individuals. Measured with immunoSEQ multiplex PCR; TCRdb has only the in-frame clones, and not every one. The table has some 2.3 million clones, over 90% seen once. Sequencing was performed on naive CD4+ T cells from PBMCs. Subset meaning: CD45RA+ positively selected. These receptors all come from a young man in good health. Some clones in this sample may be carry-over from other donors' samples.

The chain recombines TRBV4-3 with TRBJ2-3, with 11 bases aligning to TRBD2. CDR3 size: 16 residues. Germline CDR1 reads LGHNA; CDR2 reads YSLEER. V lost 8 bases to trimming and J lost 4 bases; unmatched junction nucleotides: 11. The CDR3 nucleotides are TGCGCCAGCCAACTCGCTAGCGGGAGGACAGCAGATACGCAGTATTTT. Its protein is CASQLASGRTADTQYF.

V is TRBV6-1 and J is TRBJ1-3; D gene uncertain. Germline lookup yields CDR1 MNHNS and CDR2 SASEGT. CDR3 length equals 16 residues. Trimming cost V 3 bases and J 0 bases, with 12 bases left between them. The CDR3 DNA reads TGTGCCAGCAGTGAGCGGGGAGAAAGCTCTGGAAACACCATATATTTT. Residues: CASSERGESSGNTIYF.

Regarding this clone: The same CDR3 can be traced to other DNA sequences in this sample. The chain employs TRBV11-3 and TRBJ2-7; D may be TRBD1 (6 bases). The V gene lost 3 bases and the J gene lost 2 bases, with 8 bases spanning the gap. CDR1 is SGHNT and CDR2 is YENEEA in the germline V gene. This CDR3 comprises 13 residues. The CDR3 DNA is TGTGCCAGCAGCTTGACAGGTACCTACGAGCAGTACTTC. Translation: CASSLTGTYEQYF.

With respect to this clone: The identical CDR3 is also encoded by other nucleotide sequences in the sample. This chain uses TRBV2 with TRBJ1-3; D gene uncertain. Per the germline V gene, CDR1 is SNHLY and CDR2 is FYNNEI. The CDR3 contains 13 residues. V lost 5 bases, J lost 0 bases, and 5 bases lay in between. The CDR3 nucleotides are TGTGCCAGCAGTCAGGACTCTGGAAACACCATATATTTT. This sequence encodes CASSQDSGNTIYF.

The chain couples TRBV30 to TRBJ1-1, with D perhaps matching TRBD1 (6 bases). Per the germline V gene, CDR1 is GTSNPN and CDR2 is SVGIG (reference sequence). Trimming removed 4 bases from V and 1 base from J, with 13 bases in between. The CDR3 covers 14 residues. The DNA of the CDR3 is TGTGCCTGGATAGGGGGGGCAAGGAACACTGAAGCTTTCTTT. Translation gives CAWIGGARNTEAFF.

The chain recombines TRBV25-1 with TRBJ2-7; D might be TRBD2 (6 bases). Trimming took 2 bases from V and 2 from J, leaving 13 bases between them. This CDR3 contains 15 residues. Germline V gene lookup returns CDR1 MGHDK and CDR2 SYGVNS. CDR3 DNA sequence: TGTGCCAGCAGTGAAAGGGGCGGGGCCACCTACGAGCAGTACTTC. It translates to CASSERGGATYEQYF.

The table lists this clone with a count of one. The chain couples TRBV28 to TRBJ2-1; tentatively, D is TRBD1 (5 bases). The CDR3 is 14 residues long. Looked up from germline, CDR1 is MDHEN and CDR2 is SYDVKM. V was shortened by 2 bases and J by 3 bases, with 8 bases between the two germline ends. CDR3 nucleotide sequence: TGTGCCAGCAGTTTAAAAGACAGCTACAATGAGCAGTTCTTC. This sequence encodes CASSLKDSYNEQFF.

This chain connects TRBV7-3 to TRBJ2-2; no clear D gene. The CDR3 covers 14 residues. Per the germline V gene, CDR1 is SGHTA and CDR2 is FQGTGA. V lost 2 bases and J 2 bases, leaving 6 bases between the germline ends. CDR3 nucleotides: TGTGCCAGCAGCTTAGTAGTTAACACCGGGGAGCTGTTTTTT. Amino acid sequence: CASSLVVNTGELFF.

This chain connects TRBV10-2 to TRBJ1-1; D remains unclear. CDR3 length: 14 amino acids. The germline V and J ends were trimmed by 7 bases and 0 bases, with 12 bases remaining between them. The germline CDR1 and CDR2 sequences are WSHSY and SAAADI. CDR3 nucleotide sequence: TGCGCCAGCATTGTGCCGAACTTGAACACTGAAGCTTTCTTT. Protein: CASIVPNLNTEAFF.

The rearrangement links TRBV7-3 to TRBJ1-6; D not resolved. Deletions cut 5 bases from V and 7 bases from J, with 12 bases between. The CDR3 sequence is 14 residues long. In germline, CDR1 is SGHTA, CDR2 FQGTGA. Here the CDR3 DNA reads TGTGCCAGCAGCAGTGGATTGGGGAATTCACCCCTCCACTTT. It specifies CASSSGLGNSPLHF.

The gene calls are TRBV4-1 and TRBJ1-1; a possible D gene is TRBD1 (5 bases). This CDR3 contains 17 residues. Germline V gene sequence: CDR1 MGHRA, CDR2 YSYEKL. V lost 5 bases to trimming and J lost 5 bases, with 24 bases between them. Written as DNA, the CDR3 is TGCGCCAGCAGCGAAAGCGGAGGTGACGGGGGGAGGACTGAAGCTTTCTTT. Protein product: CASSESGGDGGRTEAFF.

The chain carries TRBV19 and TRBJ1-1, with 8 bases matching TRBD1. Per the germline V gene, CDR1 is LNHDA and CDR2 is SQIVND (reference sequence). V was pared by 4 bases and J by 1 base, with 2 bases of the junction left unmatched. The CDR3 runs to 14 residues. The CDR3 protein is CASSRQGPNTEAFF. CDR3 in DNA: TGTGCCAGTAGTAGACAGGGGCCGAACACTGAAGCTTTCTTT.

V usage is TRBV4-1 and J usage is TRBJ2-7; TRBD2 matches 9 bases. V lost 0 bases and J lost 2; bases outside the gene matches: 2. CDR1 is MGHRA, CDR2 YSYEKL, per germline. The CDR3 contains 15 residues. The CDR3 DNA reads TGCGCCAGCAGCCAAGATGCGGGGGGGGCCTACGAGCAGTACTTC. Residues: CASSQDAGGAYEQYF.

The rearrangement links TRBV19 to TRBJ2-1; no clear D. V shed 3 bases and J shed 9 bases, with 9 bases lying between them. CDR3 length: 12 amino acids. Germline CDR1 is LNHDA and CDR2 is SQIVND (reference sequence). The CDR3 sequence is CASSMVQAEQFF. CDR3 in DNA: TGTGCCAGTAGTATGGTTCAGGCTGAGCAGTTCTTC.

This clone came up once. The CDR3 reads CSGTLDNEQFF. The CDR3 region has the DNA TGCAGTGGGACACTAGACAATGAGCAGTTCTTC. The chain has TRBV20-1 and TRBJ2-1; D possibly matches TRBD1 or TRBD2 (5 bases each). Germline assignment: CDR1 DFQATT and CDR2 SNEGSKA (reference sequence). The CDR3 has 11 amino acids. Trimming removed 7 bases from V and 5 bases from J, with 9 bases in between.

The CDR3 sequence is CASSELKYAEQFF. CDR3 bases: TGTGCCAGCAGTGAGCTTAAGTATGCTGAGCAGTTCTTC. This chain joins TRBV2 and TRBJ2-1; no clear D gene. Trimming left V 3 bases short and J 9 bases short, with 12 bases between. The germline CDR1 and CDR2 sequences are SNHLY and FYNNEI. This CDR3 is 13 amino acids long.

The chain uses TRBV29-1 and TRBJ2-1; D might be TRBD2 (6 bases). Looked up from germline, CDR1 is SQVTM and CDR2 is ANQGSEA. V was shortened by 8 bases and J by 5 bases, with 31 bases between the two germline ends. CDR3 length equals 18 residues. The CDR3 DNA sequence: TGCAGCTCCTCCCTCCGTTTCTTTGGGCGGGGACCTAACAATGAGCAGTTCTTC. It is translated as CSSSLRFFGRGPNNEQFF.

V and J are TRBV9 and TRBJ2-7, with D perhaps matching TRBD1 or TRBD2 (6 bases each). CDR1 and CDR2 from the germline V gene are SGDLS and YYNGEE. The CDR3 has 16 residues. Trimming shortened V by 2 bases and J by 3 bases, and 18 bases separated the two germline ends. The CDR3 DNA sequence: TGTGCCAGCAGCGTGGGCCTCGGGGGCCAGTACTACGAGCAGTACTTC. This encodes CASSVGLGGQYYEQYF. Full variable domain (missing parts from reference TRBV9 and TRBJ2-7): DSGVTQTPKHLITATGQRVTLRCSPRSGDLSVYWYQQSLDQGLQFLIQYYNGEERAKGNILERFSAQQFPDLHSELNLSSLELGDSALYFCASSVGLGGQYYEQYFGPGTRLTVT.

This clone appeared a single time. This chain joins TRBV6-5 and TRBJ1-5, with D possibly being TRBD1 (6 bases). CDR3 size: 13 residues. V was trimmed by 8 bases and J by 6 bases, leaving 14 bases between them. Per the germline V gene, CDR1 is MNHEY and CDR2 is SVGAGI. The CDR3 loop reads CASGKQGSQPQHF. As DNA, the CDR3 is TGTGCCAGCGGGAAACAGGGTAGTCAGCCCCAGCATTTT.

This sequence joins TRBV5-6 and TRBJ2-5; D might be TRBD1 (5 bases). Per the germline V gene, CDR1 is SGHDT and CDR2 is YYEEEE. The CDR3 runs to 13 residues. V was shortened by 4 bases and J by 5 bases, with 12 bases between the two germline ends. CDR3 residues: CASSRGNLETQYF. Written as DNA, the CDR3 is TGTGCCAGCAGCAGGGGCAACTTGGAGACCCAGTACTTC. Filled out from reference TRBV5-6 and TRBJ2-5, the complete variable domain reads DAGVTQSPTHLIKTRGQQVTLRCSPKSGHDTVSWYQQALGQGPQFIFQYYEEEERQRGNFPDRFSGHQFPNYSSELNVNALLLGDSALYLCASSRGNLETQYFGPGTRLLVL.

The genes are TRBV5-1 and TRBJ2-1, with 10 nucleotides matching TRBD2. Germline V gene lookup returns CDR1 SGHRS and CDR2 YFSETQ. The CDR3 sequence is 14 residues long. Losses at the gene ends were 4 bases for V and 7 bases for J; bases not matched to a gene: 5. The CDR3 bases are TGCGCCAGCAGCGAGACTAGCGGGTCGAATGAGCAGTTCTTC. Protein: CASSETSGSNEQFF.

The rearrangement links TRBV15 to TRBJ2-3, with D perhaps being TRBD1 or TRBD2 (5 bases each). This CDR3 has 17 residues. Germline CDR1 LNHNV, CDR2 YYDKDF (reference sequence). V was pared by 1 base and J by 7 bases, with 21 bases between. The CDR3 DNA sequence: TGTGCCACCAGCAGAGTAGCCGGGCCGGGGCAGGTGTATACGCAGTATTTT. It encodes CATSRVAGPGQVYTQYF.

In regard to this clone: This sample also contains other DNA sequences that code for the same CDR3. The chain combines TRBV7-9 with TRBJ1-1; unclear D gene. This CDR3 is built from 13 residues. V was cut by 3 bases and J by 2 bases, with 7 bases left in between. Germline CDR1 is SEHNR and CDR2 is FQNEAQ (reference sequence). CDR3 loop: CASSLRGNTEAFF. The CDR3 DNA reads TGTGCCAGCAGCTTGCGGGGTAACACTGAAGCTTTCTTT. Combining the CDR3 with reference TRBV7-9 and TRBJ1-1 gives the whole variable domain DTGVSQNPRHKITKRGQNVTFRCDPISEHNRLYWYRQTLGQGPEFLTYFQNEAQLEKSRLLSDRFSAERPKGSFSTLEIQRTEQGDSAMYLCASSLRGNTEAFFGQGTRLTVV.

This clone showed up just once. The genes are TRBV7-9 and TRBJ2-1, with D possibly matching TRBD2 (6 bases). There are 14 residues in the CDR3. Trimming took off 4 bases at V and 4 bases at J, with 11 bases between the two ends. Per the germline V gene, CDR1 is SEHNR and CDR2 is FQNEAQ (reference sequence). The CDR3, as DNA: TGTGCCAGCAGCTCCGGAGGGCCTTACAATGAGCAGTTCTTC. The encoded protein is CASSSGGPYNEQFF.

For this clone: The sample holds other DNA sequences that translate to the same CDR3. The chain carries TRBV11-3 and TRBJ2-3; TRBD2 agrees at 12 bases. The germline V gene encodes CDR1 SGHNT and CDR2 YENEEA. V shed 6 bases, J shed 3 bases, and the junction held 4 bases outside the gene matches. CDR3 length: 15 residues. CDR3 nucleotides: TGTGCCAGCAGTCCAGGACTAGCGGGAACAGATACGCAGTATTTT. Its protein product is CASSPGLAGTDTQYF.

V usage is TRBV11-2 and J usage is TRBJ2-5, with a weak D call TRBD1 (6 bases). This CDR3 is built from 14 residues. Germline CDR1 SGHAT, CDR2 FQNNGV. V was cut by 5 bases and J by 5 bases, with 15 bases left in between. CDR3 loop: CASSPYAGVETQYF. DNA of the CDR3: TGTGCCAGCAGCCCCTACGCAGGGGTGGAGACCCAGTACTTC.

Written as DNA, the CDR3 is TGTGCCAGCAGCCCACGATTTTCGACAGGGGGAGATACGCAGTATTTT. Translating gives CASSPRFSTGGDTQYF. The rearrangement links TRBV7-6 to TRBJ2-3; TRBD1 matches at 9 bases. Trimming cost V 5 bases and J 5 bases; bases outside gene matches: 11. The CDR3 is 16 residues long. Germline V gene lookup returns CDR1 SGHVS and CDR2 FNYEAQ.